One sample yielded the 20 T cell receptor beta chains listed below, sequenced in a study of T cells in Graves' hyperthyroidism and ophthalmopathy. RNA transcripts provided the source from which TCR beta CDR3 regions were amplified. Initially, a first-round RT-PCR of the TCR CDR3 employed the HTBI primer set. TCRdb itself ran the multiplex PCR reads through MiXCR, one entry per CDR3 protein. The data show around 600,000 distinct CDR3 sequences, 14% seen once. Sequenced material: blood. The receptors were sampled from a woman aged 50 to 60 with Graves' ophthalmopathy.

This clonotype was counted a few times. The chain links TRBV7-9 to TRBJ2-7; 11 bases are shared with TRBD2. V gave up 6 bases and J gave up 0 bases; unmatched junction bases: 7. This CDR3 contains 16 residues. Germline assignment: CDR1 SEHNR and CDR2 FQNEAQ (reference sequence). CDR3 region: CASRSGTSGSSYEQYF. CDR3 sequence (DNA): TGTGCCAGCAGGTCCGGGACTAGCGGTAGCTCCTACGAGCAGTACTTC.

The rearrangement joins TRBV6-2 or TRBV6-3 to TRBJ2-4, with D perhaps TRBD2 (6 bases). The V end was cut by 8 bases, the J end by 3 bases, with 20 bases between. CDR3 length equals 16 residues. In germline, CDR1 is MNHEY, CDR2 SVGEGT. CDR3 region: CASPRDSPFFKNIQYF. The CDR3 region has the DNA TGTGCCAGCCCCAGGGACTCCCCATTCTTCAAAAACATTCAGTACTTC.

This clonotype has a count of ten or more. This chain joins TRBV12-3 or TRBV12-4 and TRBJ2-3; 9 bases are a match to TRBD2. This CDR3 has 16 amino acids. The trim removed 6 bases at V and 9 bases at J, leaving 16 bases unmatched. The CDR3 region is CASSPLEGSGSRTQYF. CDR3 in DNA: TGTGCCAGCAGCCCGTTAGAGGGTAGCGGGAGTCGGACGCAGTATTTT.

The chain recombines TRBV28 with TRBJ1-5; D is unclear. With 5 bases removed from V and 6 bases from J, the gap between germline ends came to 14 bases. This CDR3 spans 14 amino acids. Germline V gene sequence: CDR1 MDHEN, CDR2 SYDVKM. Written as DNA, the CDR3 is TGTGCCAGCAGTCCCCGCGGGGTACGTCAGCCCCAGCATTTT. Protein sequence: CASSPRGVRQPQHF. Full variable domain (rest looked up from reference TRBV28 and TRBJ1-5): DVKVTQSSRYLVKRTGEKVFLECVQDMDHENMFWYRQDPGLGLRLIYFSYDVKMKEKGDIPEGYSVSREKKERFSLILESASTNQTSMYLCASSPRGVRQPQHFGDGTRLSIL.

A single count supports this clonotype. This sequence may be a read error, since a much larger clone differs from it by one base. The genes are TRBV20-1 and TRBJ2-2; no firm D call. Germline V gene data show CDR1 as DFQATT and CDR2 as SNEGSKA (reference sequence). The CDR3 sequence is 13 residues long. The CDR3 DNA reads as TGCAGTGCATCCCCCAGCTCCACCAGGGAGCTGTTTTTT. This translates into CSASPSSTRELFF.

This clonotype was picked up many times. This sequence joins TRBV20-1 and TRBJ2-6; no definite D call. Germline V gives CDR1 DFQATT, CDR2 SNEGSKA (reference sequence). The CDR3 covers 15 residues. The ends were cut back, 0 bases at V and 0 bases at J, with 6 bases in the middle. The CDR3 nucleotides read TGCAGTGCTAGAGATCCCGGCTCTGGGGCCAACGTCCTGACTTTC. Amino acids: CSARDPGSGANVLTF.

This clonotype was seen a few times. The chain joins TRBV4-2 to TRBJ1-1; the match to TRBD1 covers 8 bases. Trimming at V came to 0 bases and at J to 3 bases, leaving 3 bases not matched to a gene. There are 15 residues in the CDR3. In germline, CDR1 is LGHNA, CDR2 YNFKEQ. DNA of the CDR3: TGTGCCAGCAGCCAAGAGACAGGGGCGCACACTGAAGCTTTCTTT. Translating gives CASSQETGAHTEAFF.

This clonotype showed up many times. V is TRBV5-1 and J is TRBJ2-1; TRBD2 matches at 12 bases. V was clipped by 5 bases and J by 12 bases; unmatched bases: 9. The CDR3 is 14 amino acids. The V gene's germline CDR1 is SGHRS and CDR2 YFSETQ. Here the CDR3 DNA reads TGCGCCAGCAGTCCCGGACTAGCGGGATCCGTGCAGTTCTTC. Its protein product is CASSPGLAGSVQFF.

The chain joins TRBV18 to TRBJ1-5, with 12 positions matching TRBD1. The V gene end was trimmed by 3 bases and the J gene end by 6 bases; junction bases not matched to a gene: 6. The CDR3 covers 16 residues. Germline CDR1 reads KGHSH; CDR2 reads LQKENI. CDR3 bases: TGTGCCAGCTCACCGACCTCGGGACAGGGGGCTCAGCCCCAGCATTTT. This codes for CASSPTSGQGAQPQHF.

This clonotype was seen at least ten times. The chain employs TRBV30 and TRBJ1-1; a weak D match, TRBD1 (6 bases). Per germline, CDR1 GTSNPN and CDR2 SVGIG (reference sequence). The CDR3 contains 11 residues. The CDR3 protein is CGSYRDIEAFF. CDR3 in DNA: TGTGGCAGTTACCGGGACATTGAAGCTTTCTTT.

This clonotype was seen a handful of times. The chain carries TRBV27 and TRBJ2-4; D not resolved. The CDR3 runs to 14 residues. The V gene lost 3 bases and the J gene lost 6 bases, with 12 bases spanning the gap. Germline CDR1 is MNHEY and CDR2 is SMNVEV (reference sequence). CDR3 in amino acids: CASSFSGVGNIQYF. The CDR3 DNA is TGTGCCAGCAGTTTTAGTGGGGTCGGAAACATTCAGTACTTC.

The genes are TRBV11-3 and TRBJ2-2, with D perhaps TRBD2 (5 bases). The ends were cut back, 0 bases at V and 4 bases at J, with 15 bases in the middle. The V gene's germline CDR1 is SGHNT and CDR2 YENEEA. CDR3 length: 17 amino acids. CDR3 DNA: TGTGCCAGCAGCTTAGATCTGCCGGATGGAGGCACCGGGGAGCTGTTTTTT. Protein: CASSLDLPDGGTGELFF.

In its sample, this clonotype was seen once. The chain combines TRBV7-6 with TRBJ1-4; 7 nucleotides line up with TRBD1. The J segment lost 7 bases and the V segment lost 5 bases, leaving 7 bases of the junction unmatched. CDR3 length: 14 residues. The germline gives CDR1 SGHVS, CDR2 FNYEAQ. CDR3 loop: CASSQDAGGEKLFF. The DNA for the CDR3 is TGTGCCAGCAGCCAAGATGCAGGGGGTGAAAAACTGTTTTTT. Full variable domain (outside the CDR3, taken from reference TRBV7-6 and TRBJ1-4): GAGVSQSPRYKVTKRGQDVALRCDPISGHVSLYWYRQALGQGPEFLTYFNYEAQQDKSGLPNDRFSAERPEGSISTLTIQRTEQRDSAMYRCASSQDAGGEKLFFGSGTQLSVL.

Points on this clonotype: The conserved phenylalanine or tryptophan normally closing the CDR3 is absent here, so this likely arose from a read error. This rearrangement joins TRBV7-3 to TRBJ2-2, with D tentatively TRBD1 (6 bases). Germline CDR1 reads SGHTA; CDR2 reads FQGTGA. CDR3 length equals 16 residues. Trimming pared 2 bases from V and 1 base from J, leaving 11 bases between. CDR3 protein: CASSLHGQKNTGELFC. The DNA of the CDR3 is TGTGCCAGCAGCTTACATGGACAGAAGAACACCGGGGAGCTGTTTTGT.

The table lists this clonotype with many counts. The chain uses TRBV12-3 or TRBV12-4 and TRBJ2-1; possible D gene TRBD1, 6 bases. The ends were cut back, 6 bases at V and 0 bases at J, with 6 bases in the middle. There are 13 residues in the CDR3. The chain's CDR3 is CASRDSSYNEQFF. The DNA of the CDR3 is TGTGCCAGCAGGGACAGCTCCTACAATGAGCAGTTCTTC.

The rearrangement links TRBV4-1 to TRBJ1-3; TRBD1 agrees at 11 bases. Germline V gives CDR1 MGHRA, CDR2 YSYEKL. V gave up 2 bases and J gave up 4 bases; unmatched junction bases: 10. This CDR3 spans 18 amino acids. For the CDR3, the DNA is TGCGCCAGCAGCCAAAAAGGACAGGGGGCTGAGTGGGGAAACACCATATATTTT. Its translation is CASSQKGQGAEWGNTIYF.

This clonotype was counted many times. The rearrangement uses TRBV12-3 or TRBV12-4 and TRBJ1-2, with no clear D. Trimming took 6 bases from V and 7 from J, leaving 15 bases between them. CDR3 length equals 13 residues. The CDR3 sequence is CASRPGHDGGYTF. CDR3 sequence (DNA): TGTGCCAGCAGGCCCGGGCATGATGGTGGCTACACCTTC.

With regard to this clonotype: It may be a read error: a sequence one base away is much more abundant. This chain connects TRBV4-2 to TRBJ2-5; D call uncertain. The ends were cut back, 4 bases at V and 0 bases at J, with 6 bases in the middle. Germline V gene lookup returns CDR1 LGHNA and CDR2 YNFKEQ. This CDR3 has 13 residues. The CDR3 loop is CASSRGDQETQYF. In DNA, the CDR3 is TGTGCCAGCAGCCGAGGCGACCAAGAGACCCAGTACTTC.

The V gene is TRBV5-1, the J gene TRBJ2-2; TRBD2 aligns across 8 bases. CDR3 size: 17 residues. The germline V gene has CDR1 SGHRS and CDR2 YFSETQ. J was trimmed by 5 bases and V by 1 base; bases with no gene match: 10. CDR3 in DNA: TGCGCCAGCAGCTTGAGACTCAGCGGGAGAAGTACCGGGGAGCTGTTTTTT. This sequence encodes CASSLRLSGRSTGELFF.

The chain couples TRBV24-1 to TRBJ2-1; no firm D call. CDR3 size: 13 residues. V was shortened by 3 bases and J by 9 bases, with 11 bases between the two germline ends. Germline V lookup: CDR1 KGHDR, CDR2 SFDVKD. CDR3 sequence reads: CATSDKLSGEQFF. CDR3 sequence (DNA): TGTGCCACCAGTGATAAACTATCGGGTGAGCAGTTCTTC.